These T cell receptor beta chains were read from a single sample in a study of blood T cell repertoires in COVID-19. Using immunoSEQ multiplex PCR, the repertoire was profiled, and TCRdb retains in-frame clones only, with some absent. The table has about 38,000 clones, around 70% seen once. The sequenced material came from peripheral blood. The receptors shown here come from a man in his 70s with COVID-19, enrolled during active disease. The CDR3 runs from the conserved cysteine through the conserved F or W. D genes are given only for firm matches. Size is omitted from some rows. Given values are once, few, many or a class for expanded clones.

V gene	D gene	clone size	J gene	CDR3 protein	CDR3 DNA
TRBV6-1	TRBD1	.	TRBJ1-2	CASSEATGGSGYTF	TGTGCCAGCAGTGAAGCGACAGGGGGCTCTGGCTACACCTTC
TRBV27	.	.	TRBJ1-6	CASSFQGSPLHF	TGTGCCAGCAGTTTTCAGGGATCACCCCTCCACTTT
TRBV5-1	.	.	TRBJ1-1	CASSFEQNLLRAEAFF	TGCGCCAGCAGCTTTGAGCAGAATTTATTACGGGCTGAAGCTTTCTTT
TRBV3-1/TRBV3-2	TRBD2	.	TRBJ2-2	CASSHSGTSYTGELFF	TGTGCCAGCAGCCATTCTGGGACTAGCTACACCGGGGAGCTGTTTTTT
TRBV2	.	.	TRBJ2-7	CASTKTGARSYEQYF	TGTGCCAGCACTAAGACAGGAGCCCGCTCCTACGAGCAGTACTTC
TRBV18	.	once	TRBJ1-6	CASSPNPGSPLHF	TGTGCCAGCTCACCCAACCCAGGGTCACCCCTCCACTTT
TRBV7-6	TRBD2	.	TRBJ2-1	CASAEYGTSGRSGNEQFF	TGTGCCAGCGCAGAATATGGGACTAGCGGGAGATCGGGGAATGAGCAGTTCTTC
TRBV11-2	.	few	TRBJ2-3	CASSLVVRTGGTDTQYF	TGTGCCAGCAGCTTAGTGGTCAGAACGGGGGGCACAGATACGCAGTATTTT
TRBV5-5	TRBD1	.	TRBJ1-6	CASSPRDSNSPLHF	TGTGCCAGCAGCCCACGGGACAGCAATTCACCCCTCCACTTT
TRBV15	.	.	TRBJ2-7	CATSSGRGAYEQYF	TGTGCCACCAGCAGTGGCAGGGGCGCATACGAGCAGTACTTC
TRBV3-1/TRBV3-2	.	.	TRBJ1-6	CASNYLYNSPLHF	TGTGCCAGCAACTATCTGTATAATTCACCCCTCCACTTT
TRBV6-2/TRBV6-3	.	.	TRBJ1-2	CASSGGGAPRRYTF	TGTGCCAGCAGCGGGGGAGGGGCCCCGAGGCGCTACACCTTC
TRBV7-2	.	once	TRBJ1-2	CASSFVPAGGGGYTF	TGTGCCAGCAGCTTCGTGCCTGCGGGGGGCGGCGGCTACACCTTC
TRBV9	TRBD1	.	TRBJ1-5	CASSSGQGQAQPQHF	TGTGCCAGCAGTTCTGGACAGGGGCAAGCTCAGCCCCAGCATTTT
TRBV5-1	TRBD2	few	TRBJ2-3	CASSRALAGGGDTQYF	TGCGCCAGCAGCCGAGCCTTAGCGGGAGGGGGAGATACGCAGTATTTT
TRBV24-1	TRBD1	.	TRBJ2-3	CATSGTSDRDQASTDTQYF	TGTGCCACCAGTGGAACCTCTGACAGGGACCAGGCTAGCACAGATACGCAGTATTTT
TRBV27	.	.	TRBJ2-7	CASRHETYEQYF	TGTGCCAGCAGACACGAAACCTACGAGCAGTACTTC
TRBV3-1/TRBV3-2	TRBD1	.	TRBJ1-1	CASSLRTGIEAFF	TGTGCCAGCAGCCTCCGGACAGGGATTGAAGCTTTCTTT
TRBV19	TRBD2	.	TRBJ2-1	CASSMTSASSYNEQFF	TGTGCCAGTAGTATGACTAGCGCCAGCTCCTACAATGAGCAGTTCTTC
TRBV2	TRBD1	.	TRBJ2-1	CASIFQGVYNEQFF	TGTGCCAGCATTTTCCAGGGGGTTTACAATGAGCAGTTCTTC
TRBV7-2	.	.	TRBJ2-3	CASSLGVSPIADTQYF	TGTGCCAGCAGCTTAGGAGTTTCCCCAATTGCCGATACGCAGTATTTT
TRBV11-2	.	.	TRBJ1-3	CASSLDPILSGNTIYF	TGTGCCAGCAGCTTAGATCCTATCCTCTCTGGAAACACCATATATTTT
TRBV4-1	TRBD2	.	TRBJ2-3	CATPAAGGGTDTQYF	TGCGCCACCCCAGCGGCGGGAGGGGGCACAGATACGCAGTATTTT
TRBV2	.	.	TRBJ2-7	CASSVYGTYEQYF	TGTGCCAGCAGTGTGTACGGTACCTACGAGCAGTACTTC
TRBV4-1	TRBD1	.	TRBJ1-2	CASFPYLNRGANYGYTF	TGCGCCAGCTTTCCGTACCTTAACAGGGGAGCTAACTATGGCTACACCTTC
TRBV29-1	TRBD2	.	TRBJ2-1	CSVERGLANEQFF	TGCAGCGTTGAGAGGGGACTAGCGAATGAGCAGTTCTTC
TRBV21-1	.	.	TRBJ1-1	CASSKDPLDRAGGTEAFF	TGTGCCAGCAGCAAAGACCCACTGGACAGGGCCGGAGGCACTGAAGCTTTCTTT
TRBV9	.	.	TRBJ2-1	CASNLGEGDEQFF	TGTGCCAGCAACCTCGGGGAGGGGGATGAGCAGTTCTTC
TRBV19	TRBD1	once	TRBJ1-2	CASSIRQGNGYTF	TGTGCCAGTAGTATAAGACAGGGTAATGGCTACACCTTC
TRBV18	.	few	TRBJ2-2	CASSPRALSGTNTGELFF	TGTGCCAGCTCACCACGGGCCTTGAGCGGAACGAACACCGGGGAGCTGTTTTTT
TRBV6-2/TRBV6-3	TRBD2	.	TRBJ2-3	CASSYSSSLAGDPDTQYF	TGTGCCAGCAGTTACTCGAGTAGCCTAGCGGGAGATCCAGATACGCAGTATTTT